The 15 T cell receptor beta chains below all came from one sample that was sequenced in a study of Tregs in tolerant kidney transplant recipients. Only in-frame clones appear in the TCRdb table, and some are missing; sequencing was by immunoSEQ multiplex PCR. The sample lists fewer than 60,000 clones; about 89% were seen once. Mixed chimerism was transient after nonmyeloablative marrow transplants from related graft donors. The sequenced sample was CD8+ T cells from blood (PBMCs), obtained 24 months after the transplant. These receptors were obtained from a human patient who received a combined kidney and bone marrow transplant. Some of the T cells might come from the graft donor.

The chain carries TRBV6-5 and TRBJ1-5; the D gene is possibly TRBD1 (5 bases). Germline-derived CDR1 and CDR2 are MNHEY and SVGAGI. The V gene lost 5 bases and the J gene lost 5 bases, with 13 bases spanning the gap. The CDR3 consists of 14 residues. The CDR3 is CASSPTEGDQPQHF. The CDR3 nucleotides are TGTGCCAGCAGTCCGACAGAAGGGGATCAGCCCCAGCATTTT.

The V and J genes are TRBV9 and TRBJ1-1; 8 bases map to TRBD1. Germline loops: CDR1 SGDLS, CDR2 YYNGEE. J was trimmed by 6 bases and V by 2 bases; bases with no gene match: 6. This CDR3 contains 14 residues. The CDR3 DNA reads as TGTGCCAGCAGCGTGCGACAGGGGACGGCTGAAGCTTTCTTT. Its translation is CASSVRQGTAEAFF.

The CDR3 is CASSLRTGGLIEKLFF. In DNA, the CDR3 is TGTGCCAGCAGTTTACGGACAGGGGGGCTTATTGAAAAACTGTTTTTT. The chain is built from TRBV28 and TRBJ1-4; TRBD1 aligns across 10 bases. The V segment lost 2 bases and the J segment 7 bases; nucleotides outside the gene matches: 7. The germline gives CDR1 MDHEN, CDR2 SYDVKM. The CDR3 runs to 16 residues.

The chain carries TRBV29-1 and TRBJ2-7, with TRBD2 identical over 10 bases. The V segment lost 6 bases and the J segment 3 bases; nucleotides outside the gene matches: 8. Germline V CDR1 and CDR2: SQVTM, ANQGSEA. This CDR3 has 14 amino acids. CDR3 residues: CSVTGTSVLYEQYF. The DNA of the CDR3 is TGCAGCGTAACCGGGACTAGCGTCCTCTACGAGCAGTACTTC.

The V and J genes are TRBV4-3 and TRBJ2-7, with D tentatively TRBD2 (6 bases). Trimming cost V 0 bases and J 2 bases, with 11 bases left between them. The CDR3 consists of 15 residues. Germline V gives CDR1 LGHNA, CDR2 YSLEER. The CDR3 DNA reads TGCGCCAGCAGCCAAGAAGGCGGGGCCCCCTACGAGCAGTACTTC. This translates into CASSQEGGAPYEQYF.

With respect to this clone: One junction end does not reproduce the germline sequence, and a read error may be involved. The chain is built from TRBV27 and TRBJ2-1; possible D gene TRBD2, 6 bases. CDR1 is MNHEY, CDR2 SMNVEV, per germline (reference sequence). The CDR3 extends over 12 amino acids. The CDR3 spells CASSLSWGEPFF. The CDR3 coding sequence is TGTGCCAGCAGTTTATCGTGGGGGGAGCCGTTCTTC.

The chain has TRBV2 and TRBJ1-5; D not resolved. The V end was cut by 6 bases, the J end by 0 bases, with 12 bases between. CDR3 length: 15 residues. Germline V gene sequence: CDR1 SNHLY, CDR2 FYNNEI. As DNA, the CDR3 is TGTGCCAGCAGCGATGGACTTTCTAGCAATCAGCCCCAGCATTTT. Translating gives CASSDGLSSNQPQHF. Using reference TRBV2 and TRBJ1-5 for the parts outside the CDR3, the full variable domain is EPEVTQTPSHQVTQMGQEVILRCVPISNHLYFYWYRQILGQKVEFLVSFYNNEISEKSEIFDDQFSVERPDGSNFTLKIRSTKLEDSAMYFCASSDGLSSNQPQHFGDGTRLSIL.

The J gene is TRBJ1-2, the V gene TRBV7-6; maybe TRBD1 (5 bases). The CDR3 length is 12 residues. V lost 0 bases and J lost 7, with 6 bases in between. Germline lookup yields CDR1 SGHVS and CDR2 FNYEAQ. The CDR3 sequence: CASSLARAGYTF. Written as DNA, the CDR3 is TGTGCCAGCAGCTTAGCCAGGGCTGGCTACACCTTC.

V is TRBV7-2 and J is TRBJ2-5, with unresolved D. The V gene lost 5 bases and the J gene lost 0 bases, with 10 bases spanning the gap. Germline CDR1 and CDR2: SGHTA and FQGNSA. There are 14 residues in the CDR3. The CDR3 is CASSDNLYQETQYF. In DNA form, the CDR3 reads TGTGCCAGCAGCGACAACTTGTACCAAGAGACCCAGTACTTC. Using reference TRBV7-2 and TRBJ2-5 for the parts outside the CDR3, the full variable domain is GAGVSQSPSNKVTEKGKDVELRCDPISGHTALYWYRQSLGQGLEFLIYFQGNSAPDKSGLPSDRFSAERTGGSVSTLTIQRTQQEDSAVYLCASSDNLYQETQYFGPGTRLLVL.

This rearrangement joins TRBV2 to TRBJ2-2; D may be TRBD2 (6 bases). CDR1 and CDR2 (germline): SNHLY, FYNNEI. The CDR3 totals 18 residues. Trimming cost V 8 bases and J 0 bases, with 22 bases left between them. The CDR3 DNA reads TGTGCCAGCGGTGTGTTGGGGGGTCCCCACACGAACACCGGGGAGCTGTTTTTT. Its translation is CASGVLGGPHTNTGELFF.

The chain links TRBV9 to TRBJ2-3, with TRBD2 as a possible D gene (6 bases). V was cut by 2 bases and J by 0 bases, with 13 bases left in between. Germline assignment: CDR1 SGDLS and CDR2 YYNGEE. The CDR3 is made up of 16 amino acids. This CDR3 is CASSVSGTSSTDTQYF. In nucleotides, the CDR3 is TGTGCCAGCAGCGTCTCCGGGACTTCTAGCACAGATACGCAGTATTTT.

CDR3 coding DNA: TGTGCCAGCAGCGCGTGGGACAGCTATGGCTACACCTTC. This sequence encodes CASSAWDSYGYTF. The V call is TRBV9, the J call TRBJ1-2; TRBD1 agrees at 7 bases. Per germline, CDR1 SGDLS and CDR2 YYNGEE. The CDR3 runs 13 residues. Trimming took 3 bases from V and 4 from J; bases not matched to a gene: 3.

This chain uses TRBV30 with TRBJ2-7; a weak D match, TRBD2 (6 bases). The germline V gene has CDR1 GTSNPN and CDR2 SVGIG (reference sequence). Trimming took off 0 bases at V and 2 bases at J, with 11 bases between the two ends. The CDR3 runs 14 residues. CDR3 sequence (DNA): TGTGCCTGGAGTGTACTGGGGGGAGCCTACGAGCAGTACTTC. Translation: CAWSVLGGAYEQYF.

This chain joins TRBV9 and TRBJ2-3, with D possibly being TRBD1 (6 bases). Looked up from germline, CDR1 is SGDLS and CDR2 is YYNGEE. The CDR3 contains 16 residues. Trimming took 4 bases from V and 3 from J, leaving 18 bases between them. CDR3: CASSHPRGSGTDTQYF. CDR3 sequence (DNA): TGTGCCAGCAGCCACCCTAGGGGGAGTGGTACAGATACGCAGTATTTT.

The chain is built from TRBV9 and TRBJ2-3; 10 bases fit TRBD2. The CDR3 contains 15 residues. Germline CDR1 is SGDLS and CDR2 is YYNGEE. V lost 7 bases to trimming and J lost 0 bases; unmatched junction nucleotides: 5. The CDR3, as DNA: TGTGCCAGCCCATGGACTAGCGGAAGCACAGATACGCAGTATTTT. It is translated as CASPWTSGSTDTQYF.